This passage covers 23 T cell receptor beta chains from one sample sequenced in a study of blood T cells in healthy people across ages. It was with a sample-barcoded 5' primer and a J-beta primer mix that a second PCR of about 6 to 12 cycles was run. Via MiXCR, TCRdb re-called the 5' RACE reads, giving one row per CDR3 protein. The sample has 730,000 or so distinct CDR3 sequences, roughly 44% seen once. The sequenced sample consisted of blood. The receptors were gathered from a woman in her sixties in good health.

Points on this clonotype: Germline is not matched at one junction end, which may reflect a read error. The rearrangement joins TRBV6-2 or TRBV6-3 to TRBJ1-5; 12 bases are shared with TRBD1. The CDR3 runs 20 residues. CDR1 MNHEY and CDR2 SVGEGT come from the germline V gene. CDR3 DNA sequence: TGTGCCAGCAGGCTGGCGGGACAGGGGGCACCTTTCTACCGGGGGCAGCCCCGGCATTTT. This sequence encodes CASRLAGQGAPFYRGQPRHF.

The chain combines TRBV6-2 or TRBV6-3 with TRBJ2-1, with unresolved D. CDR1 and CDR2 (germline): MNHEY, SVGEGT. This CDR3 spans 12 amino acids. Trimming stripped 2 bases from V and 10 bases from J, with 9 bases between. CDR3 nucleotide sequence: TGTGCCAGCAGTTACGGTCTTTGGGAGCAGTTCTTC. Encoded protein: CASSYGLWEQFF.

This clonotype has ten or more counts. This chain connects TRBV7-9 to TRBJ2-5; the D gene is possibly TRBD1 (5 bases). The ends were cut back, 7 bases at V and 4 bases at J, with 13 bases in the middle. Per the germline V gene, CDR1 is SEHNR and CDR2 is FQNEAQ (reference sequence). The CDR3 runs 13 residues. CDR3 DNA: TGTGCCAGCATCCCCGGAAGGGGAGAGACCCAGTACTTC. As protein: CASIPGRGETQYF.

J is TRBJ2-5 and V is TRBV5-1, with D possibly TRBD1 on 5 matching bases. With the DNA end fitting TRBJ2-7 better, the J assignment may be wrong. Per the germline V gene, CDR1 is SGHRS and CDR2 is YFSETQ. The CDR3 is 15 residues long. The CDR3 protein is CASSLVRGGGYEQYF. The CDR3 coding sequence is TGCGCCAGCAGCTTGGTTAGGGGCGGTGGCTACGAGCAGTACTTC.

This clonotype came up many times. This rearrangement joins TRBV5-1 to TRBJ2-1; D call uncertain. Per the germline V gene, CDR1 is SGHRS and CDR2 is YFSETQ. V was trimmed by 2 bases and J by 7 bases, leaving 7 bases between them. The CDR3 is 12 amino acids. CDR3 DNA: TGCGCCAGCAGCTTAAATACGAATGAGCAGTTCTTC. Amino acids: CASSLNTNEQFF.

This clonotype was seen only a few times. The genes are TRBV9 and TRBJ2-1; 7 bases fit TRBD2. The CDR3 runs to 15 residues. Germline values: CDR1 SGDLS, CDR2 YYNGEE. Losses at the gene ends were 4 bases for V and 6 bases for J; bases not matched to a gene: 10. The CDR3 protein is CASSSHGTTGNEQFF. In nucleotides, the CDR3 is TGTGCCAGCAGCTCTCACGGGACTACCGGCAATGAGCAGTTCTTC.

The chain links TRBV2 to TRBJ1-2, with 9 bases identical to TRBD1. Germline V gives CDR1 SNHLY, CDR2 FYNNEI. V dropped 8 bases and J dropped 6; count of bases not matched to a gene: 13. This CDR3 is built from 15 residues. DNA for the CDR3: TGTGCCAGCCGAAGAGAGACCGGGACAGGGCATGGCTACACCTTC. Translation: CASRRETGTGHGYTF.

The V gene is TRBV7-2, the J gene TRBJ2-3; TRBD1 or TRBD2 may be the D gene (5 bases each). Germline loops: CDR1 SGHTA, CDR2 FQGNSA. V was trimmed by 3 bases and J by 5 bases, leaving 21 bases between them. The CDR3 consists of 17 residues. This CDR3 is CASSLGVGSSLEDTQYF. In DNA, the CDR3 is TGTGCCAGCAGCTTGGGGGTGGGGAGTAGCCTTGAAGATACGCAGTATTTT. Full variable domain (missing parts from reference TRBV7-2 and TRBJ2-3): GAGVSQSPSNKVTEKGKDVELRCDPISGHTALYWYRQSLGQGLEFLIYFQGNSAPDKSGLPSDRFSAERTGGSVSTLTIQRTQQEDSAVYLCASSLGVGSSLEDTQYFGPGTRLTVL.

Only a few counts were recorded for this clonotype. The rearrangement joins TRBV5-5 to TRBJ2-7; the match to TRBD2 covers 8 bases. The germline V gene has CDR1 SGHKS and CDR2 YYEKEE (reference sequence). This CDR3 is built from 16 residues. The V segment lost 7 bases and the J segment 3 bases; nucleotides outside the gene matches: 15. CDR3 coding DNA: TGTGCCAGCCGCCCCACTCTTAGCGGGAACGTCTACGAGCAGTACTTC. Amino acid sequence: CASRPTLSGNVYEQYF.

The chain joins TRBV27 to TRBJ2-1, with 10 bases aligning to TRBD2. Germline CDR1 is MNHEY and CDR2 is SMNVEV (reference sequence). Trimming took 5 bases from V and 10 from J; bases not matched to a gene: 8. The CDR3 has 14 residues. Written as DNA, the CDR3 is TGTGCCAGCAGTAACAGCGGGGGGGCTTGGGAGCAGTTCTTC. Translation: CASSNSGGAWEQFF.

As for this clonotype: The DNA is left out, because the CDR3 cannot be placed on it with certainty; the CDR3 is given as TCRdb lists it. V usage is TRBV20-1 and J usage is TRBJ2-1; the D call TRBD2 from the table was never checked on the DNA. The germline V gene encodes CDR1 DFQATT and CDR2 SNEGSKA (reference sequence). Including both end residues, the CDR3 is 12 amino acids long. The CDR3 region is CSARVAGGSRFF.

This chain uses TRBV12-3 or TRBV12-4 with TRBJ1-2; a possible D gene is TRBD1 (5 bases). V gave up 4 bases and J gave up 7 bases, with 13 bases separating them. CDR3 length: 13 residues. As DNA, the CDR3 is TGTGCCAGCAGTTCCGGAACAGGCGCTGGCTACACCTTC. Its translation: CASSSGTGAGYTF.

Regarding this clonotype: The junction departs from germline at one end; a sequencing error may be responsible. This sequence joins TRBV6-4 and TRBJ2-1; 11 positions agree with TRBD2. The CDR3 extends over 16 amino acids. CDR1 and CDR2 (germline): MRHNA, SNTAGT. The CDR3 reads CASSFSGGGTYSEQFF. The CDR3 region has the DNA TGTGCCAGCAGTTTTAGCGGGGGGGGTACCTACAGTGAGCAGTTCTTC.

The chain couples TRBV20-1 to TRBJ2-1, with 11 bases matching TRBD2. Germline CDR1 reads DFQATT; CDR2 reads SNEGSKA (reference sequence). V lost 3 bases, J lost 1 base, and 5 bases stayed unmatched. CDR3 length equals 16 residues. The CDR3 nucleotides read TGCAGTGCTAGGAATGGACTAGCGGGTTCCTACAATGAGCAGTTCTTC. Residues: CSARNGLAGSYNEQFF.

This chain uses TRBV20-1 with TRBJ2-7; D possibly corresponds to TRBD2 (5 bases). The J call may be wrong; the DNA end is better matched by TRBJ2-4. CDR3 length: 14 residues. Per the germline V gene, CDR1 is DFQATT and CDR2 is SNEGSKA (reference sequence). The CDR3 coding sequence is TGCAGTGCTAGAGATAGCCTAGCCGGAAACATTCAGTACTTC. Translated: CSARDSLAGNIQYF.

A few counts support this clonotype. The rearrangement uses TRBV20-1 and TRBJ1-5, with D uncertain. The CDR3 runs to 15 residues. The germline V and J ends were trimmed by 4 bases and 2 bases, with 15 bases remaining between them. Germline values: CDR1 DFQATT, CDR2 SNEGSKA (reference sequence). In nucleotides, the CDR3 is TGCAGTGCTAAGTCGACATATGGCGGCAATCAGCCCCAGCATTTT. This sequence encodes CSAKSTYGGNQPQHF.

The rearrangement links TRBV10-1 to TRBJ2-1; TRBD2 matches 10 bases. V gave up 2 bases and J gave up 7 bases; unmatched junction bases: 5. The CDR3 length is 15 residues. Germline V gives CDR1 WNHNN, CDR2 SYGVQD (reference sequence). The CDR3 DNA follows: TGCGCCAGCAGTGAGGCGGCTAGCGGGGGTAATGAGCAGTTCTTC. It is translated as CASSEAASGGNEQFF.

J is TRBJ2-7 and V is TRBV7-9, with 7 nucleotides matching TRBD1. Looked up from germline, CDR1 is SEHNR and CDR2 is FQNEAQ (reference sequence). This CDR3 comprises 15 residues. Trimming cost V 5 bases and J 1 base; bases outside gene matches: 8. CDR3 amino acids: CASSLQGDGSYEQYF. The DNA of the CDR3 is TGTGCCAGCAGCCTCCAGGGGGACGGGTCCTACGAGCAGTACTTC.

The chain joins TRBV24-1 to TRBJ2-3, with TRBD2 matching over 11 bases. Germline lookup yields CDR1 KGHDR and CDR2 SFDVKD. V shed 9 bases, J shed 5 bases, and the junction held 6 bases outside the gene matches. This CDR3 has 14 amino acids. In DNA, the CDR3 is TGTGCCACCTCAACTAGCGGGGGCCTAGATACGCAGTATTTT. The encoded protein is CATSTSGGLDTQYF.

CDR3 protein: CSVGLAGGNEQFF. The CDR3 DNA reads TGCAGCGTTGGACTAGCGGGAGGCAATGAGCAGTTCTTC. The genes are TRBV29-1 and TRBJ2-1; 13 bases line up with TRBD2. V shed 4 bases and J 6 bases; nucleotides not matched to a gene: 0. The germline V gene has CDR1 SQVTM and CDR2 ANQGSEA. This CDR3 comprises 13 residues.

The CDR3, as DNA: TGTGCCAGCAGCCCACACAGCGGAGATACCTACGAGCAGTACTTC. This codes for CASSPHSGDTYEQYF. The chain employs TRBV3-1 and TRBJ2-7; tentatively, D is TRBD2 (5 bases). CDR1 and CDR2 (germline): LGHDT, YNNKEL (reference sequence). With 4 bases removed from V and 2 bases from J, the gap between germline ends came to 15 bases. The CDR3 covers 15 residues.

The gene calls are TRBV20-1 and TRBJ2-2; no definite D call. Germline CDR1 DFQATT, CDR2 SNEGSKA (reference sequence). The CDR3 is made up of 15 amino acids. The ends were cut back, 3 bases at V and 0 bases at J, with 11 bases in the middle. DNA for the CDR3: TGCAGTGCTAGCCAAGGTTTCGCGAACACCGGGGAGCTGTTTTTT. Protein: CSASQGFANTGELFF.

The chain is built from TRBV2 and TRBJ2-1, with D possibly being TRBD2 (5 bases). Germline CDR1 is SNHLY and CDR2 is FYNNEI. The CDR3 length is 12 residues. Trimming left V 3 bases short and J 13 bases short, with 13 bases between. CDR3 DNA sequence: TGTGCCAGCAGTGAGGAGGTGTCGACCCAGTTCTTC. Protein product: CASSEEVSTQFF.